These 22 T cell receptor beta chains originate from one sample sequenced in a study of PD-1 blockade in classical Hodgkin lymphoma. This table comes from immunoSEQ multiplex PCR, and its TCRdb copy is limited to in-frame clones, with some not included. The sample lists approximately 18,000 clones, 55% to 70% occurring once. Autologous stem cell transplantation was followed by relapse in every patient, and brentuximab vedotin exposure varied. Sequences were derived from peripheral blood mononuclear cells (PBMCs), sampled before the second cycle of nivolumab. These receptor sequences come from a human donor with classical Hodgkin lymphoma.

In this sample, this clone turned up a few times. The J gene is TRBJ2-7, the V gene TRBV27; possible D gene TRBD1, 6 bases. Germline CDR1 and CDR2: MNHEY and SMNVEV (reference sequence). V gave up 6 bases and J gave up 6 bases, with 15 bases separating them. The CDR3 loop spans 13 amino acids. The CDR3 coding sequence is TGTGCCAGCAGCCAGGGGTCTTTCGGCGAGCAGTACTTC. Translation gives CASSQGSFGEQYF.

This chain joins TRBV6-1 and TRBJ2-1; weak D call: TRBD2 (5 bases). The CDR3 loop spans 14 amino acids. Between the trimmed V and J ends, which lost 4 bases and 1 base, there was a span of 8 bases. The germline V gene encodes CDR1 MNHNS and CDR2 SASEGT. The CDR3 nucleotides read TGTGCCAGCAGTGCTCCGGGGTCCTACAATGAGCAGTTCTTC. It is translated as CASSAPGSYNEQFF.

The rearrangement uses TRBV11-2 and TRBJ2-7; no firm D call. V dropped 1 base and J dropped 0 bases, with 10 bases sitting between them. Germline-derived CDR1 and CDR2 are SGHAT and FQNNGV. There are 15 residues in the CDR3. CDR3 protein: CASSLALHFSYEQYF. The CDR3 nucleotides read TGTGCCAGCAGCTTAGCGCTCCACTTCTCCTACGAGCAGTACTTC. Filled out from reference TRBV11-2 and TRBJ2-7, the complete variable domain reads EAGVAQSPRYKIIEKRQSVAFWCNPISGHATLYWYQQILGQGPKLLIQFQNNGVVDDSQLPKDRFSAERLKGVDSTLKIQPAKLEDSAVYLCASSLALHFSYEQYFGPGTRLTVT.

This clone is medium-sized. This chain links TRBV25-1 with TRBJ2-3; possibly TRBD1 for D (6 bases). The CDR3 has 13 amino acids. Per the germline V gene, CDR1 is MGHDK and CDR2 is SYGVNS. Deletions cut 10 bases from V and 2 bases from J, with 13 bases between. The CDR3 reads CATTDSFTDTQYF. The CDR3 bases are TGTGCCACCACGGACAGTTTCACAGATACGCAGTATTTT. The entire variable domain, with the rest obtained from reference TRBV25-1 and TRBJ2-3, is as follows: EADIYQTPRYLVIGTGKKITLECSQTMGHDKMYWYQQDPGMELHLIHYSYGVNSTEKGDLSSESTVSRIRTEHFPLTLESARPSHTSQYLCATTDSFTDTQYFGPGTRLTVL.

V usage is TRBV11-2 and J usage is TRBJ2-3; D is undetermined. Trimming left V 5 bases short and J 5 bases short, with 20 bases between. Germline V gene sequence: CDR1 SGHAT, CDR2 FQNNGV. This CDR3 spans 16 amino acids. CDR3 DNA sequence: TGTGCCAGCAGCGCCGGATGGGCGGCCCGAGGAGATACGCAGTATTTT. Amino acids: CASSAGWAARGDTQYF.

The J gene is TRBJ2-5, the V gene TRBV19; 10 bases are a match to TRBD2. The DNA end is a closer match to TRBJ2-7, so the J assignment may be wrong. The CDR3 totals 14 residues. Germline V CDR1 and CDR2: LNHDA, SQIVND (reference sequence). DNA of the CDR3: TGTGCCAGTTCCGCTAGCGGGAGAGGGAGCGAGCAGTACTTC. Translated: CASSASGRGSEQYF.

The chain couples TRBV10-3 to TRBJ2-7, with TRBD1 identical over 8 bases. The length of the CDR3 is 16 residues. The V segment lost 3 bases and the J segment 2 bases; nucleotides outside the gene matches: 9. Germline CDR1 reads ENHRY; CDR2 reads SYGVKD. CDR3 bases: TGTGCCATCAGTGACCCGGCGGACAGGGTTACCTACGAGCAGTACTTC. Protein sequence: CAISDPADRVTYEQYF.

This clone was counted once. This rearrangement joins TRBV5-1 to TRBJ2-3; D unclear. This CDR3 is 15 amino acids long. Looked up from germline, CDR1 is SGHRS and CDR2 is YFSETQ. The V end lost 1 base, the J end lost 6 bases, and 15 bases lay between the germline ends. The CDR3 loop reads CASSLWAADRDTQYF. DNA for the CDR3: TGCGCCAGCAGCTTGTGGGCAGCCGACCGGGATACGCAGTATTTT.

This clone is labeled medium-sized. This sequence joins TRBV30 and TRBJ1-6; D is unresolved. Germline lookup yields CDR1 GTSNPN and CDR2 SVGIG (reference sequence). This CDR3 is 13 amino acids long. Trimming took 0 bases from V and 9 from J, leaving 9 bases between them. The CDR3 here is CAWSVQGSSPLHF. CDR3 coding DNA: TGTGCCTGGAGTGTACAAGGTAGTTCACCCCTCCACTTT.

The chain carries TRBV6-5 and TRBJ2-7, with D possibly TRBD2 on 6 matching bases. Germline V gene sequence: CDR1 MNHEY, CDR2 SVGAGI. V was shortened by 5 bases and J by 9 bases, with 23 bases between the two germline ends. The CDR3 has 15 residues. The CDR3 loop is CASSHNPGTGVGQYF. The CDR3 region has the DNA TGTGCCAGCAGTCACAATCCCGGGACTGGGGTAGGGCAGTACTTC.

In DNA form, the CDR3 reads TGCAGCTTTTATTTTGACAGGTCCTACACCTTC. Its protein product is CSFYFDRSYTF. The chain recombines TRBV29-1 with TRBJ1-2; D may be TRBD1 (6 bases). V lost 8 bases and J 10 bases, leaving 17 bases between the germline ends. The CDR3 runs to 11 residues. Germline V gene data show CDR1 as SQVTM and CDR2 as ANQGSEA.

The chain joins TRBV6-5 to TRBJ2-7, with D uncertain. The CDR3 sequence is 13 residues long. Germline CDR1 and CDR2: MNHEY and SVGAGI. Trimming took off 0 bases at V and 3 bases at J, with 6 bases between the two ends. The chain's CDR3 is CASSYSSSYEQYF. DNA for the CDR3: TGTGCCAGCAGTTACTCCTCCAGCTACGAGCAGTACTTC.

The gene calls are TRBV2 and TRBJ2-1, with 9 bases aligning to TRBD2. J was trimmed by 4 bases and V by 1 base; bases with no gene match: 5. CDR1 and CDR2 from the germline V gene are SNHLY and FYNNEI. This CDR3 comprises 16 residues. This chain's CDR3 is CASSEVRLAVYNEQFF. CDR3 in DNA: TGTGCCAGCAGTGAAGTCCGACTAGCGGTATACAATGAGCAGTTCTTC.

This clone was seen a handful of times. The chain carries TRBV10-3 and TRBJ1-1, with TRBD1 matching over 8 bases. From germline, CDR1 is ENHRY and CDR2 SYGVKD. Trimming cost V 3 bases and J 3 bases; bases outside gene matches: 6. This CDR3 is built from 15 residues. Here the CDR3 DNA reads TGTGCCATCAGTGAATCAGGGGGCGCCTACACTGAAGCTTTCTTT. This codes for CAISESGGAYTEAFF.

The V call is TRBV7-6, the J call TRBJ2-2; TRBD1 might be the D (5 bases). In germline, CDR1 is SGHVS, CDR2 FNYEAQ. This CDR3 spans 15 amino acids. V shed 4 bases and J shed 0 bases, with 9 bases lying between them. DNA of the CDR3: TGTGCCAGCAGCTCGTTGACAGCGAACACCGGGGAGCTGTTTTTT. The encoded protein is CASSSLTANTGELFF.

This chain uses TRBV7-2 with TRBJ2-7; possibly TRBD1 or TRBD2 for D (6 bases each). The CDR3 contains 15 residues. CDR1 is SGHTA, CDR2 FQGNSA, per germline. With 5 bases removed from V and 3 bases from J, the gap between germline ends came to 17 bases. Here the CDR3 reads CASSPRGGRNYEQYF. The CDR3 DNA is TGTGCCAGCAGCCCCCGAGGGGGGCGGAACTACGAGCAGTACTTC.

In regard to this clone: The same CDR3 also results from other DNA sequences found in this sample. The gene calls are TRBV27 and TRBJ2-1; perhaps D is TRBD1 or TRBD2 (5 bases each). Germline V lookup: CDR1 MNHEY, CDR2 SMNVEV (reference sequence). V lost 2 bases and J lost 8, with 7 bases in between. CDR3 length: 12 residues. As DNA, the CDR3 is TGTGCCAGCAGTTTACTGGGGGATGAGCAGTTCTTC. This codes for CASSLLGDEQFF.

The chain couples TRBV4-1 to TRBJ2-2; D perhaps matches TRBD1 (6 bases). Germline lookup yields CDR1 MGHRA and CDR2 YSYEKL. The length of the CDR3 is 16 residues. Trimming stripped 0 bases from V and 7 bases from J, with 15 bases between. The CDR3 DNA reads TGCGCCAGCAGCCAAGATCGGGACATCCGAGGCGGGGAGCTGTTTTTT. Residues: CASSQDRDIRGGELFF.

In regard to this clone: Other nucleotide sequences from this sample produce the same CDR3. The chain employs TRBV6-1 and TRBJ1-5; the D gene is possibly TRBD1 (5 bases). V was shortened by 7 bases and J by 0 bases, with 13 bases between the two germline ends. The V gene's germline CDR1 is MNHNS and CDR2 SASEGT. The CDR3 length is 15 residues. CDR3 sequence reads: CASTWQGASNQPQHF. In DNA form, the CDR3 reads TGTGCCAGCACGTGGCAGGGCGCTAGCAATCAGCCCCAGCATTTT.

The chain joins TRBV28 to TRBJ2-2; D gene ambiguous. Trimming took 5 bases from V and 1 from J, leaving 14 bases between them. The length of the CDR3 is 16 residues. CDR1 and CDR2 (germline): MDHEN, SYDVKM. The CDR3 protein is CASSRRGSRNTGELFF. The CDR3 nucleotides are TGTGCCAGCAGTCGCCGTGGCTCCAGGAACACCGGGGAGCTGTTTTTT.

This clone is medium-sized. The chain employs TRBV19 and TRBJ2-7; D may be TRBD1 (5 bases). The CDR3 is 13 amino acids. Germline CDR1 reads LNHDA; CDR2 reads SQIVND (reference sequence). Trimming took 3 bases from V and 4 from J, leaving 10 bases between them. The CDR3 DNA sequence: TGTGCCAGTAGTATGGGGCACCGTTACGAGCAGTACTTC. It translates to CASSMGHRYEQYF.

The CDR3 DNA sequence: TGTGCCAGCAGTTTCCGCGCTAGCGGGAGGGCCGCAGGAGAGGATGAGCAGTTCTTC. As protein: CASSFRASGRAAGEDEQFF. This chain joins TRBV28 and TRBJ2-1, with 12 bases lining up with TRBD2. The CDR3 loop spans 19 amino acids. V shed 3 bases, J shed 8 bases, and the junction held 17 bases outside the gene matches. Germline lookup yields CDR1 MDHEN and CDR2 SYDVKM.